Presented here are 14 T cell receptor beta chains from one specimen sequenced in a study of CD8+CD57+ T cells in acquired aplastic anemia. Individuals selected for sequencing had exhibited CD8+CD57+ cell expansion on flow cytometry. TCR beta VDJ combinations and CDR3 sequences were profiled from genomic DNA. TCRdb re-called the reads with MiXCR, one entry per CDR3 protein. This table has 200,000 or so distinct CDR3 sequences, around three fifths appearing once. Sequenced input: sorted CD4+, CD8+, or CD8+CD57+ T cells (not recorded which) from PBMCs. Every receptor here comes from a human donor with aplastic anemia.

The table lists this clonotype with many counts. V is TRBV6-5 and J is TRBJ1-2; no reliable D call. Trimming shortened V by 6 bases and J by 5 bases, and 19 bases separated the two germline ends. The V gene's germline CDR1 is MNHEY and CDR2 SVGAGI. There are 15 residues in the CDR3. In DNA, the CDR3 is TGTGCCAGCAGCACCCTCTATGCGGGGTTGTATGGCTACACCTTC. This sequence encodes CASSTLYAGLYGYTF.

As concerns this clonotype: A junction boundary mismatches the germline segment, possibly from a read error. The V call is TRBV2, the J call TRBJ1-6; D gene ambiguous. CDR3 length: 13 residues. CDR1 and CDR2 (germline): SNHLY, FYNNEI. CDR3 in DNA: TGTGCCAGCAGAGGAACCTATAATTCACCTCTCCACTTT. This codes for CASRGTYNSPLHF.

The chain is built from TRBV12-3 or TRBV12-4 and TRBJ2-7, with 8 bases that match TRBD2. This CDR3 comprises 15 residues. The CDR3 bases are TGTGCTAGTGGTGGTGGTGGAGCGGGGGACTACGAGCAGTACTTC. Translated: CASGGGGAGDYEQYF.

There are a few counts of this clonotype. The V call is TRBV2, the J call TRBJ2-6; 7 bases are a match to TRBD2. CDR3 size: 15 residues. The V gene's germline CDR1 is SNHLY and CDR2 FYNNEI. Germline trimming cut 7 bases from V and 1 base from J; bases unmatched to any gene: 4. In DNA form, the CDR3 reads TGTGCCAGCACAAGGGAGGGTTCTGGGGCCAACGTCCTGACTTTC. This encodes CASTREGSGANVLTF.

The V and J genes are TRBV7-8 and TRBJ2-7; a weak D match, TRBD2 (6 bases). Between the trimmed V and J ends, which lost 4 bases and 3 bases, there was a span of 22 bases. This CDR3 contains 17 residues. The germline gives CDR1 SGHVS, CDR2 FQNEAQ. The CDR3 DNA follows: TGTGCCAGCAGCTCGTCGGGGGTCCAGGGAGGATTCTACGAGCAGTACTTC. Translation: CASSSSGVQGGFYEQYF.

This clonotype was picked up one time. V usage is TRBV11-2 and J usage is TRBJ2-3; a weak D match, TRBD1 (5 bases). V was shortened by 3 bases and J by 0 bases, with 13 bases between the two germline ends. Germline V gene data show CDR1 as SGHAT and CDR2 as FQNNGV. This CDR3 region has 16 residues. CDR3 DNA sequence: TGTGCCAGCAGCTTGCAGGGTACGATTAGCACAGATACGCAGTATTTT. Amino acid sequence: CASSLQGTISTDTQYF.

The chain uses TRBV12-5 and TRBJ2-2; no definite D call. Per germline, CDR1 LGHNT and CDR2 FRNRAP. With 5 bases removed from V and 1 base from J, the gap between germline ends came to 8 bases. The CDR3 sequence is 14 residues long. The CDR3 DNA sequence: TGTGCTAGTGGTCCCGTGGTGAACACCGGGGAGCTGTTTTTT. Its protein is CASGPVVNTGELFF.

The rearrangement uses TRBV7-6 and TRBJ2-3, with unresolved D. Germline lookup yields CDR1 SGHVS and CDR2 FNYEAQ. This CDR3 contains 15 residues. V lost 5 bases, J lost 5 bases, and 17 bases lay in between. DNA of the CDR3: TGTGCCAGCAGCCCCACGCCTGGGATGATAGATACGCAGTATTTT. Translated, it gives CASSPTPGMIDTQYF. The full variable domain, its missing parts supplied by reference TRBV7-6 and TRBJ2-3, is GAGVSQSPRYKVTKRGQDVALRCDPISGHVSLYWYRQALGQGPEFLTYFNYEAQQDKSGLPNDRFSAERPEGSISTLTIQRTEQRDSAMYRCASSPTPGMIDTQYFGPGTRLTVL.

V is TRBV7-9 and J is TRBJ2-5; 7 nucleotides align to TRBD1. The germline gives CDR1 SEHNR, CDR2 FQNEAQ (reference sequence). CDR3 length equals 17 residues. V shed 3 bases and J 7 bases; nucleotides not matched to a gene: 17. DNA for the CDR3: TGTGCCAGCAGCTTGTCCCGCCCCTACAGGGGCCGGTGGACCCAGTACTTC. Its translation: CASSLSRPYRGRWTQYF. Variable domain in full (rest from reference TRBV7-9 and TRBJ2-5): DTGVSQNPRHKITKRGQNVTFRCDPISEHNRLYWYRQTLGQGPEFLTYFQNEAQLEKSRLLSDRFSAERPKGSFSTLEIQRTEQGDSAMYLCASSLSRPYRGRWTQYFGPGTRLLVL.

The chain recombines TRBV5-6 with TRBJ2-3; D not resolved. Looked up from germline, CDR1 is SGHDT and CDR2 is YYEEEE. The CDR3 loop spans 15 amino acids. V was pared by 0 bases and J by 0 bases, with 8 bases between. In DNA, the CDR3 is TGTGCCAGCAGCTTGGGACTTGGAAGCACAGATACGCAGTATTTT. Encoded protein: CASSLGLGSTDTQYF.

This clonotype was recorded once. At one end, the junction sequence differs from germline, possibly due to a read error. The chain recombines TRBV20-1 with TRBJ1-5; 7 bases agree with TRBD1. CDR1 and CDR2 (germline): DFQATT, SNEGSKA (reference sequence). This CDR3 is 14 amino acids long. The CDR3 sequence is CSARPGQPNRPQHF. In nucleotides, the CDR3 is TGCAGTGCTAGACCGGGACAGCCGAATCGGCCCCAGCATTTT.

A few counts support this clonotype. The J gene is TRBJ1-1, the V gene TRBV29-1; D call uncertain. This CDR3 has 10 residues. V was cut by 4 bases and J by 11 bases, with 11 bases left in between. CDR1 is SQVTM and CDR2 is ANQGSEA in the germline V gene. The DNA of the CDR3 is TGCAGCGTTGGAGCTCTAGACGCTTTCTTT. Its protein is CSVGALDAFF.

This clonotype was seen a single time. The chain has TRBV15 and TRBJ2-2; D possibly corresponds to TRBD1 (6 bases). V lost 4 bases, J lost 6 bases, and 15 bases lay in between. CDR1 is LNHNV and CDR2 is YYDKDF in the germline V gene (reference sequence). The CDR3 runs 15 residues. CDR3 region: CATSKHTGRPGELFF. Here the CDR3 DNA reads TGTGCCACCAGCAAACATACAGGGCGTCCCGGGGAGCTGTTTTTT.

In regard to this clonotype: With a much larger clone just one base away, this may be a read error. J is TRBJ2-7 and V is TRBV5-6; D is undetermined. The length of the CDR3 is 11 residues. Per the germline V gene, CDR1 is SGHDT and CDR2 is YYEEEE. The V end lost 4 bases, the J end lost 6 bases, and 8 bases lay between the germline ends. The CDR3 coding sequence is TGTGCCAGCAGCGACGGCTGCGAGCAGTACTTC. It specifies CASSDGCEQYF.